This passage covers 3 T cell receptor delta chains from one sample sequenced in a study of gamma-delta T cells after stem cell transplantation. TCRdb processed the RT-PCR reads again with the CATT caller. The repertoire holds approximately 1,500 delta-chain clones, around 6.3% seen once, with about a fifth in the top ten. The specimen sequenced was gamma-delta T cells. These TCRs come from a human donor. It is not recorded whose cells these are; they may come from a transplant donor.

A word on this clone: A far larger clone is one nucleotide away, so this likely arose from a read error. This rearrangement joins TRDV2 to TRDJ1; 9 bases are shared with TRDD3. Germline V gene lookup returns CDR1 GEAIGNYY and CDR2 EKD. The CDR3 has 23 residues. The CDR3 reads CACGTVASGHTGGQTQYTDKLIF. CDR3 bases: TGTGCCTGTGGCACCGTAGCTTCGGGCCATACTGGGGGACAAACCCAGTACACCGATAAACTCATCTTT.

With respect to this clone: TCRdb's protein, taken from a much larger clone, differs from this DNA's translation at residue 18, likely owing to a read error; the protein displayed comes from the DNA. The chain uses TRDV2 and TRDJ1; TRDD3 matches at 10 bases. Per the germline V gene, CDR1 is GEAIGNYY and CDR2 is EKD. The CDR3 length is 19 residues. CDR3 nucleotide sequence: TGTGCCTGTGACACCGTGGACCTGGGGGATAAAAAGTACACCGATAAACTCACCTTT. It encodes CACDTVDLGDKKYTDKLTF.

Concerning this clone: This probably arose from a read error, given a far larger clone one base away. Other DNA sequences of this sample code for an identical CDR3. V gene TRDV2 combines with J gene TRDJ1; 7 nucleotides match TRDD3. This CDR3 has 15 residues. V gave up 7 bases and J gave up 0 bases; unmatched junction bases: 10. The germline V gene has CDR1 GEAIGNYY and CDR2 EKD. The DNA for the CDR3 is TGTGCCTGCGACTCCCTGGGGGCCTACACCGATAAACTCATCTTT. This encodes CACDSLGAYTDKLIF.